This T cell receptor (beta chain) appears in the sequencing data of a study of T cells in localized non-small cell lung cancer. On this clone itself: Antigen unknown.

The protocol was immunoSEQ multiplex PCR, while the TCRdb copy is restricted to in-frame clones and leaves out a portion. The data hold over 15,000 clones, with approximately 83% observed a single time. Study-wide results and caveats: Longer overall survival accompanied higher blood T cell density. When the top 100 tumor clones were examined, a median approximately 59 of them also appeared in the adjacent lung, which was paired and uninvolved.

The junction had 7 bases not matched to a gene; V was cut back by 6 bases and J by 4 bases. The germline CDR1 and CDR2 sequences are LNHDA and SQIVND (reference sequence). The CDR3 has 14 amino acids. This chain joins TRBV19 and TRBJ2-3, with 7 bases that match TRBD2. The receptor comes from an older female donor with stage I lung adenocarcinoma. The source material was peripheral blood, sampled before any cancer treatment. CDR3 in DNA: TGTGCCAGTAGGAGCGGGGCCTCGCCAGATACGCAGTATTTT. Protein product: CASRSGASPDTQYF.